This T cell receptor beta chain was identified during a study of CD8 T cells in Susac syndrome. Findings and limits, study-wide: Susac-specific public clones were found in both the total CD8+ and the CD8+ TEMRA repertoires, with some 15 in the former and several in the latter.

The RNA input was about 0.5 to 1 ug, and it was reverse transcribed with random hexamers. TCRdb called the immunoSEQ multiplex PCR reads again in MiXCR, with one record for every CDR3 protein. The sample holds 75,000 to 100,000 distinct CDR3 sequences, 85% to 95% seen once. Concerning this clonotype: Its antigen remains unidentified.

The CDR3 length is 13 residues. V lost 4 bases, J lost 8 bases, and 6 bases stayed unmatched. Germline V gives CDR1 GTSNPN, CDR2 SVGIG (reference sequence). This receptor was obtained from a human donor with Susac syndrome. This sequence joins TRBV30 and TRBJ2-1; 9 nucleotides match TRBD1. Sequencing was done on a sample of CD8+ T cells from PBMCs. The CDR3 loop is CAWNPTGGHEQFF. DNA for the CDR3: TGTGCCTGGAACCCGACAGGGGGACATGAGCAGTTCTTC.